These T cell receptor beta chains were read from a single sample in a study of blood T cell repertoires in COVID-19. Method: immunoSEQ multiplex PCR; TCRdb's copy keeps in-frame clones and lacks some. The top ten hold 4% to 5% of the sample, which has approximately 35,000 clones, 88% seen once. Sequenced material: peripheral blood. These receptors were obtained from a woman between 65 and 79 years old with active COVID-19. The CDR3 runs from the conserved cysteine through the conserved F or W. Each record gives: clone size, D gene, J gene, V gene, CDR3 protein, CDR3 DNA. The D gene is left open where the match is weak. A row's size may be missing; if present it is once, few, many or a size class.

clone_size: .; d_call: .; j_call: TRBJ2-3; v_call: TRBV9; cdr3_aa: CASKAPSSDTQYF; cdr3_nt: TGTGCCAGCAAAGCGCCCAGTTCAGATACGCAGTATTTT
clone_size: .; d_call: .; j_call: TRBJ2-2; v_call: TRBV1; cdr3_aa: CTSSQVISGGTGELFF; cdr3_nt: TGCACCAGCAGCCAAGTGATTAGCGGGGGGACCGGGGAGCTGTTTTTT
clone_size: .; d_call: .; j_call: TRBJ2-6; v_call: TRBV7-2; cdr3_aa: CASSENQGSGANVLTF; cdr3_nt: TGTGCCAGCAGCGAAAACCAGGGTTCAGGGGCCAACGTCCTGACTTTC
clone_size: .; d_call: .; j_call: TRBJ1-2; v_call: TRBV28; cdr3_aa: CASSPSNYGYTF; cdr3_nt: TGTGCCAGCAGTCCTTCCAACTATGGCTACACCTTC
clone_size: .; d_call: TRBD1; j_call: TRBJ2-7; v_call: TRBV19; cdr3_aa: CASKPGTGGYEQYF; cdr3_nt: TGTGCCAGTAAGCCCGGGACAGGGGGCTACGAGCAGTACTTC
clone_size: .; d_call: .; j_call: TRBJ2-3; v_call: TRBV7-3; cdr3_aa: CASSTSPSADTQYF; cdr3_nt: TGTGCCAGCAGCACGTCGCCTAGCGCAGATACGCAGTATTTT
clone_size: .; d_call: TRBD1; j_call: TRBJ1-2; v_call: TRBV2; cdr3_aa: CASSLRGQGKGYTF; cdr3_nt: TGTGCCAGCAGCCTACGCGGACAGGGGAAAGGCTACACCTTC
clone_size: .; d_call: TRBD1; j_call: TRBJ1-1; v_call: TRBV10-3; cdr3_aa: CAIQQGAGNTEAFF; cdr3_nt: TGTGCCATCCAACAGGGGGCTGGAAACACTGAAGCTTTCTTT
clone_size: .; d_call: TRBD2; j_call: TRBJ2-3; v_call: TRBV2; cdr3_aa: CASRPLAGVGDTQYF; cdr3_nt: TGTGCCAGCAGGCCCCTAGCGGGGGTGGGGGATACGCAGTATTTT
clone_size: .; d_call: .; j_call: TRBJ1-1; v_call: TRBV7-3; cdr3_aa: CASSFGLSNTEAFF; cdr3_nt: TGTGCCAGCAGCTTTGGGCTATCGAACACTGAAGCTTTCTTT
clone_size: .; d_call: TRBD1; j_call: TRBJ2-7; v_call: TRBV6-6; cdr3_aa: CASSPGQGRTEYF; cdr3_nt: TGTGCCAGCAGTCCTGGACAGGGACGGACGGAGTACTTC
clone_size: .; d_call: .; j_call: TRBJ2-5; v_call: TRBV19; cdr3_aa: CASSTSQETQYF; cdr3_nt: TGTGCCAGTAGTACCTCTCAAGAGACCCAGTACTTC
clone_size: .; d_call: TRBD2; j_call: TRBJ2-5; v_call: TRBV28; cdr3_aa: CASSPGLAGGPDQETQYF; cdr3_nt: TGTGCCAGCAGCCCCGGACTAGCGGGGGGGCCGGACCAAGAGACCCAGTACTTC
clone_size: .; d_call: .; j_call: TRBJ1-2; v_call: TRBV4-1; cdr3_aa: CASSTQGARRPYGYTF; cdr3_nt: TGCGCCAGCAGCACCCAAGGGGCGAGGCGGCCCTATGGCTACACCTTC
clone_size: .; d_call: .; j_call: TRBJ1-4; v_call: TRBV11-1; cdr3_aa: CASSSDGGLHGLFF; cdr3_nt: TGTGCCAGCAGCTCGGACGGGGGTCTTCACGGACTGTTTTTT
clone_size: .; d_call: TRBD1; j_call: TRBJ1-2; v_call: TRBV6-5; cdr3_aa: CASSIGQDDYGYTF; cdr3_nt: TGTGCCAGCAGTATCGGACAGGACGACTATGGCTACACCTTC
clone_size: .; d_call: TRBD2; j_call: TRBJ2-1; v_call: TRBV9; cdr3_aa: CASSVAGSGGYNEQFF; cdr3_nt: TGTGCCAGCAGCGTAGCAGGGTCGGGGGGATACAATGAGCAGTTCTTC
clone_size: .; d_call: .; j_call: TRBJ2-1; v_call: TRBV7-8; cdr3_aa: CASSLVADPVEREQFF; cdr3_nt: TGTGCCAGCAGCTTAGTAGCGGACCCGGTGGAGCGCGAGCAGTTCTTC
clone_size: .; d_call: .; j_call: TRBJ1-4; v_call: TRBV24-1; cdr3_aa: CATSAEGEKLFF; cdr3_nt: TGTGCCACCAGCGCTGAGGGCGAAAAACTGTTTTTT
clone_size: .; d_call: TRBD1; j_call: TRBJ2-5; v_call: TRBV5-6; cdr3_aa: CASSLGTGGGETQYF; cdr3_nt: TGTGCCAGCAGCTTGGGGACAGGGGGCGGAGAGACCCAGTACTTC
clone_size: .; d_call: TRBD1; j_call: TRBJ1-1; v_call: TRBV6-5; cdr3_aa: CAVKTGTGWEAFF; cdr3_nt: TGTGCCGTTAAGACAGGGACCGGGTGGGAAGCTTTCTTT
clone_size: .; d_call: TRBD2; j_call: TRBJ2-7; v_call: TRBV19; cdr3_aa: CASSRAGGSSYEQYF; cdr3_nt: TGTGCCAGTAGTAGAGCGGGGGGTAGCTCCTACGAGCAGTACTTC
clone_size: .; d_call: TRBD1; j_call: TRBJ2-7; v_call: TRBV14; cdr3_aa: CASSQPGQGSRIRVYEQYF; cdr3_nt: TGTGCCAGCAGCCAACCCGGACAGGGTTCTCGAATAAGGGTCTACGAGCAGTACTTC
clone_size: .; d_call: TRBD1; j_call: TRBJ2-7; v_call: TRBV4-2; cdr3_aa: CASSHRDRVPEQYF; cdr3_nt: TGTGCCAGCAGCCACCGCGACAGGGTACCCGAGCAGTACTTC
clone_size: .; d_call: .; j_call: TRBJ1-4; v_call: TRBV3-1/TRBV3-2; cdr3_aa: CASSQTEINEKLFF; cdr3_nt: TGTGCCAGCAGCCAGACAGAAATTAATGAAAAACTGTTTTTT
clone_size: .; d_call: .; j_call: TRBJ2-1; v_call: TRBV7-6; cdr3_aa: CASSLVTGPPRGNEQFF; cdr3_nt: TGTGCCAGCAGCTTAGTAACCGGGCCTCCCCGGGGCAATGAGCAGTTCTTC
clone_size: .; d_call: .; j_call: TRBJ1-1; v_call: TRBV27; cdr3_aa: CASSSPMRDTEAFF; cdr3_nt: TGTGCCAGCAGTTCCCCGATGCGGGACACTGAAGCTTTCTTT
clone_size: .; d_call: TRBD1; j_call: TRBJ1-1; v_call: TRBV6-5; cdr3_aa: CASSPRQGAGTEAFF; cdr3_nt: TGTGCCAGCAGCCCGCGACAGGGGGCGGGCACTGAAGCTTTCTTT
clone_size: .; d_call: .; j_call: TRBJ2-4; v_call: TRBV7-9; cdr3_aa: CASSRPRDRGGKNIQYF; cdr3_nt: TGTGCCAGCAGTCGTCCCCGGGACAGAGGGGGGAAAAACATTCAGTACTTC
clone_size: .; d_call: TRBD2; j_call: TRBJ2-5; v_call: TRBV7-9; cdr3_aa: CASSPRGSGGATKTQYF; cdr3_nt: TGTGCCAGCAGCCCCCGAGGTAGCGGGGGGGCCACGAAGACCCAGTACTTC
clone_size: few; d_call: TRBD1; j_call: TRBJ1-2; v_call: TRBV2; cdr3_aa: CASNTGGDGYTF; cdr3_nt: TGTGCCAGCAATACAGGGGGGGATGGCTACACCTTC
clone_size: .; d_call: .; j_call: TRBJ1-1; v_call: TRBV29-1; cdr3_aa: CSATRQEVNTEAFF; cdr3_nt: TGCAGCGCCACTAGACAGGAAGTGAACACTGAAGCTTTCTTT
clone_size: .; d_call: TRBD2; j_call: TRBJ2-7; v_call: TRBV7-2; cdr3_aa: CASSLVVGGGAYEQYF; cdr3_nt: TGTGCCAGCAGCTTAGTGGTTGGCGGGGGGGCCTACGAGCAGTACTTC
clone_size: .; d_call: .; j_call: TRBJ1-5; v_call: TRBV27; cdr3_aa: CASSFYYDRNQPQHF; cdr3_nt: TGTGCCAGCAGTTTTTACTACGACCGCAATCAGCCCCAGCATTTT
clone_size: .; d_call: .; j_call: TRBJ2-3; v_call: TRBV6-2/TRBV6-3; cdr3_aa: CASSPTRNTQYF; cdr3_nt: TGTGCCAGCAGCCCAACTAGGAATACGCAGTATTTT
clone_size: .; d_call: TRBD1; j_call: TRBJ2-2; v_call: TRBV9; cdr3_aa: CASSETGGITGELFF; cdr3_nt: TGTGCCAGCAGCGAGACAGGGGGAATTACCGGGGAGCTGTTTTTT
clone_size: .; d_call: TRBD1; j_call: TRBJ1-1; v_call: TRBV30; cdr3_aa: CAWIATGGAFF; cdr3_nt: TGTGCCTGGATAGCGACAGGGGGGGCTTTCTTT
clone_size: .; d_call: TRBD2; j_call: TRBJ2-7; v_call: TRBV3-1/TRBV3-2; cdr3_aa: CASSPDRSGLADSYEQYF; cdr3_nt: TGTGCCAGCAGCCCCGACAGGAGTGGACTAGCGGACTCCTACGAGCAGTACTTC
clone_size: .; d_call: TRBD2; j_call: TRBJ2-3; v_call: TRBV19; cdr3_aa: CASSLWLAGDTDTQYF; cdr3_nt: TGTGCCAGTAGTTTGTGGCTAGCGGGGGACACAGATACGCAGTATTTT
clone_size: .; d_call: .; j_call: TRBJ2-5; v_call: TRBV11-2; cdr3_aa: CASSRNLLAMKETQYF; cdr3_nt: TGTGCCAGCAGCCGGAACTTACTAGCTATGAAAGAGACCCAGTACTTC
clone_size: .; d_call: .; j_call: TRBJ2-4; v_call: TRBV5-5; cdr3_aa: CASSLVGGKNIQYF; cdr3_nt: TGTGCCAGCAGCTTGGTCGGGGGCAAAAACATTCAGTACTTC
clone_size: few; d_call: TRBD1; j_call: TRBJ2-7; v_call: TRBV5-4; cdr3_aa: CASSLAGGWEQYF; cdr3_nt: TGTGCCAGCAGCTTGGCAGGGGGCTGGGAGCAGTACTTC
clone_size: .; d_call: .; j_call: TRBJ2-3; v_call: TRBV10-2; cdr3_aa: CASGGYTSTDTQYF; cdr3_nt: TGCGCCAGCGGGGGCTACACTAGCACAGATACGCAGTATTTT